The clone carrying this T cell receptor (beta chain) has only one observation. Antigen: not known. This sample is drawn from a study of blood T cells in healthy people across ages. Study findings and constraints: Per million T cells, the diversity of TCR beta decreased roughly linearly as age advanced. Long-lived donors carried more naive CD4+ cells and greater diversity than aged donors.

Healthy individuals of Caucasian origin from Russia, aged roughly 6 to 90, served as donors. With a J-beta primer mix and a sample-barcoded 5' primer, a second PCR ran about 6 to 11 cycles. Every individual sample yielded 2.5 million or more paired-end reads (each containing CDR3). TCRdb analysed the 5' RACE reads with MiXCR anew, one entry per CDR3 protein. The sample shows approximately 1.5 million distinct CDR3 sequences, roughly 32% of them seen only once. The receptor was isolated from a woman aged 25 to 45 in good health. Sequencing used blood.

CDR3 amino acids: CSARGSKGNYEQYF. The CDR3, as DNA: TGCAGTGCTAGGGGATCAAAGGGTAACTACGAGCAGTACTTC. The chain employs TRBV20-1 and TRBJ2-7; D unclear. Trimming stripped 3 bases from V and 3 bases from J, with 15 bases between. In germline, CDR1 is DFQATT, CDR2 SNEGSKA (reference sequence). The CDR3 totals 14 residues.